Listed below are T cell receptor beta chains from one sample, sequenced in a study of cytotoxic CD8 clonotypes in ibrutinib-treated CLL. Method: immunoSEQ multiplex PCR; TCRdb's copy keeps in-frame clones and lacks some. The profile covers about 140,000 clones, with approximately 90% appearing a single time and roughly 10% taken by the ten largest. The sample here was PBMCs, taken after 12 months of ibrutinib treatment. These receptors were collected from a human donor with chronic lymphocytic leukemia. The CDR3 runs from the conserved cysteine through the conserved F or W. D genes are given only for firm matches. The listing skips clone size in some rows; elsewhere it reads once, few, many or a size class.

TRBV28	.	TRBJ2-7	.	CAIGPSGRGYEQYF	TGTGCCATCGGGCCGAGCGGAAGGGGCTACGAGCAGTACTTC
TRBV2	.	TRBJ2-6	.	CASSEARPSGANVLTF	TGTGCCAGCAGTGAAGCGCGACCCTCTGGGGCCAACGTCCTGACTTTC
TRBV7-9	.	TRBJ1-4	.	CASSPDSGELFF	TGTGCCAGCAGCCCGGACAGCGGGGAACTGTTTTTT
TRBV7-2	.	TRBJ2-7	.	CASSADIYEQYF	TGTGCCAGCAGCGCCGACATCTACGAGCAGTACTTC
TRBV7-8	TRBD1	TRBJ1-2	.	CASSPRDRVYNYGYTF	TGTGCCAGCAGCCCCCGGGACAGGGTATACAACTATGGCTACACCTTC
TRBV6-5	.	TRBJ2-7	.	CASSYSGGEQYF	TGTGCCAGCAGTTACTCAGGGGGCGAGCAGTACTTC
TRBV18	TRBD1	TRBJ2-7	.	CASSAKQGAYEQYF	TGTGCCAGCTCAGCGAAACAGGGGGCCTACGAGCAGTACTTC
TRBV29-1	.	TRBJ2-7	.	CSVVASGFYEQYF	TGCAGCGTTGTGGCATCGGGATTTTACGAGCAGTACTTC
TRBV28	TRBD2	TRBJ2-7	.	CASIPRPGLAGAENYEQYF	TGTGCCAGCATCCCCCGACCGGGACTAGCGGGAGCAGAGAACTACGAGCAGTACTTC
TRBV28	.	TRBJ2-5	.	CASSSSSKQETQYF	TGTGCCAGCAGTTCGAGTTCGAAACAAGAGACCCAGTACTTC
TRBV2	TRBD2	TRBJ2-5	.	CASSVGLAGGTLQETQYF	TGTGCCAGCAGTGTAGGACTAGCGGGAGGAACCCTCCAAGAGACCCAGTACTTC
TRBV11-1	TRBD2	TRBJ2-1	.	CASSLAGTSVGSYNEQFF	TGTGCCAGCAGCTTAGCGGGGACTAGCGTGGGTTCATACAATGAGCAGTTCTTC
TRBV19	.	TRBJ2-6	.	CASSIGLSGANVLTF	TGTGCCAGTAGTATAGGACTCTCTGGGGCCAACGTCCTGACTTTC
TRBV13	.	TRBJ2-5	.	CASSLTYQETQYF	TGTGCCAGCAGCTTGACTTATCAAGAGACCCAGTACTTC
TRBV5-1	TRBD1	TRBJ2-1	.	CASHLDRARMGSYNEQFF	TGCGCCAGCCACTTGGACAGGGCCCGGATGGGCTCCTACAATGAGCAGTTCTTC
TRBV15	.	TRBJ2-1	.	CATSRDPPRGTYNEQFF	TGTGCCACCAGCAGAGACCCCCCGCGCGGGACATACAATGAGCAGTTCTTC
TRBV27	.	TRBJ2-1	.	CASSPGAVGQFF	TGTGCCAGCAGTCCCGGGGCGGTGGGGCAGTTCTTC
TRBV7-9	TRBD1	TRBJ2-2	.	CASRGWDSNTGELFF	TGTGCCAGCAGGGGGTGGGACAGCAACACCGGGGAGCTGTTTTTT
TRBV15	.	TRBJ2-1	.	CATSRLGNPYNEQFF	TGTGCCACCAGCAGACTGGGAAACCCTTACAATGAGCAGTTCTTC
TRBV27	.	TRBJ1-1	.	CASSSGQMNTEAFF	TGTGCCAGCAGCAGTGGACAGATGAACACTGAAGCTTTCTTT
TRBV10-3	TRBD2	TRBJ2-5	few	CAISDPGLGEETQYF	TGTGCCATCAGCGATCCGGGACTAGGCGAAGAGACCCAGTACTTC
TRBV5-1	.	TRBJ2-2	.	CASSLGAKVVGELFF	TGCGCCAGCAGCTTGGGAGCAAAGGTAGTGGGGGAGCTGTTTTTT
TRBV7-7	.	TRBJ2-3	.	CASSLDVGSDTQYF	TGTGCTAGCAGCTTAGATGTGGGGTCGGATACGCAGTATTTT